These T cell receptor beta chains were read from a single sample in a study of long-term antiretroviral therapy in people with HIV. Only in-frame clones appear in the TCRdb table, and some are missing; sequencing was by immunoSEQ multiplex PCR. The sample contains roughly 28,000 clones, roughly 94% of which appear only once. This sample comprised unsorted PBMCs, obtained 5.3 years after starting antiretroviral therapy. These receptors all stem from a man in his forties or fifties with HIV. Each CDR3 is given with its conserved first and last residue. The order of the fields is V gene, clone size, J gene, CDR3 protein. Size values are once, few and many counts, or a class for expanded clones, and some rows have none.

TRBV6-1,NA,TRBJ1-5,CASSLNQPQHF
TRBV25-1,NA,TRBJ1-2,CASSIGQAYGYTF
TRBV5-1,NA,TRBJ1-2,CASSPPGQGSVSGYTF
TRBV6-6,once,TRBJ1-1,CASRMTGDTEAFF
TRBV19,NA,TRBJ1-6,CASTQGDRRNSPLHF
TRBV27,NA,TRBJ2-3,CASSPRGNRADTQYF
TRBV19,once,TRBJ2-4,CASGEGAKNIQYF
TRBV18,NA,TRBJ1-5,CASSQEASNQPQHF
TRBV27,NA,TRBJ1-2,CASAQDSYGYTF
TRBV9,NA,TRBJ2-1,CASSVEGAQGEQFF
TRBV5-4,once,TRBJ1-1,CASSGQVRLNTEAFF
TRBV7-9,NA,TRBJ1-1,CASSLGLGTEAFF
TRBV6-5,NA,TRBJ2-5,CASRKAGGPGETQYF
TRBV15,NA,TRBJ2-7,CATSREGGGEQYF
TRBV15,NA,TRBJ2-6,CATSRDKASGANVLTF
TRBV30,NA,TRBJ1-4,CAWSVIRQGNEKLFF
TRBV7-8,NA,TRBJ1-1,CASSPGTVNTEAFF
TRBV2,once,TRBJ2-1,CASERAPTGGFGEQFF
TRBV7-2,NA,TRBJ2-3,CASSLDYTDTQYF
TRBV9,NA,TRBJ2-3,CASSVGRGGPDTQYF
TRBV7-8,NA,TRBJ2-7,CASSLGRDSTIYEQYF
TRBV5-8,NA,TRBJ1-5,CASSLEAGMGGQPQHF
TRBV7-9,NA,TRBJ1-1,CASSPKARGGTEAFF
TRBV6-4,NA,TRBJ2-7,CASSDSTGRGLPYEQYF
TRBV5-1,NA,TRBJ1-2,CASSLAGEGYTF
TRBV27,NA,TRBJ1-2,CASTSQGNYGYTF
TRBV30,NA,TRBJ2-6,CAWSVAGANVLTF
TRBV10-1,NA,TRBJ2-1,CATGTSGLNEQFF
TRBV7-9,NA,TRBJ2-2,CASSTSGTGELFF
TRBV6-5,NA,TRBJ2-7,CASYDPAAYEQYF
TRBV7-7,NA,TRBJ2-5,CASSLIRGGETQYF
TRBV7-2,NA,TRBJ2-2,CASSLFGTSTGELFF
TRBV6-1,once,TRBJ2-7,CASSLGTSVGYEQYF
TRBV6-5,NA,TRBJ1-6,CASSYQGTAYNSPLHF
TRBV9,NA,TRBJ1-4,CASSVAGTANEKLFF
TRBV19,once,TRBJ1-1,CASSTDRANTEAFF
TRBV2,NA,TRBJ2-3,CASSENPRDTQYF
TRBV5-4,NA,TRBJ2-7,CASSLQGIYEQYF
TRBV6-1,NA,TRBJ2-7,CASKPGQGITYEQYF
TRBV7-9,NA,TRBJ1-1,CASSLTGIGDEAFF
TRBV6-5,NA,TRBJ1-6,CASSSLKTGPNSPLHF
TRBV4-1,NA,TRBJ1-2,CASSHGQTGYTF
TRBV4-3,NA,TRBJ2-7,CASSQDTGVLDEQYF
TRBV12-5,NA,TRBJ2-1,CASGLVRQDGINNEQFF
TRBV7-2,NA,TRBJ2-4,CASSLVGGRSFAKNIQYF
TRBV9,NA,TRBJ1-1,CASSPPAVNTEAFF
TRBV30,few,TRBJ1-1,CAWSVGGLTEAFF
TRBV9,NA,TRBJ1-6,CASSGSTGKHSPLHF
TRBV6-1,NA,TRBJ2-3,CASRGPGRTTDTQYF
TRBV5-1,NA,TRBJ2-4,CASSERGGITNIQYF
TRBV6-4,once,TRBJ2-1,CASRPGAGGGSYNEQFF
TRBV21-1,NA,TRBJ1-1,CASSKAGKGGKTEAFF
TRBV6-5,NA,TRBJ1-2,CASKTPGAYGYTF
TRBV27,NA,TRBJ2-6,CASSPPGAGANVLTF
TRBV21-1,NA,TRBJ2-3,CASSRGTASTDTQYF